The 30 T cell receptor beta chains below were found in one sample sequenced in a study of early T cells in non-severe SARS-CoV-2 infection. Using its own MiXCR run on the 5' RACE reads, TCRdb lists one record per CDR3 protein. Of 70,000 to 75,000 distinct CDR3 sequences listed, around 15% are singletons. Sample: whole blood. These receptors all come from an adult who was a healthcare worker with PCR-confirmed SARS-CoV-2 infection or an uninfected control (not recorded which).

This clonotype was detected a few times. The chain recombines TRBV29-1 with TRBJ2-2, with 7 nucleotides matching TRBD2. The CDR3 is made up of 15 amino acids. V lost 6 bases to trimming and J lost 3 bases; unmatched junction nucleotides: 10. Germline lookup yields CDR1 SQVTM and CDR2 ANQGSEA. The DNA of the CDR3 is TGCAGCGTGAAAAAGGGAGGGACGTACACCGGGGAGCTGTTTTTT. This translates into CSVKKGGTYTGELFF.

This clonotype was detected only a few times. This chain connects TRBV7-2 to TRBJ2-5, with 10 bases aligning to TRBD2. Trimming removed 4 bases from V and 4 bases from J; junction bases left unmatched: 6. CDR1 SGHTA and CDR2 FQGNSA come from the germline V gene. The CDR3 spans 15 residues. The CDR3 coding sequence is TGTGCCAGCAGCTCCCAGCGGGGGGGTCGAGAGACCCAGTACTTC. Its protein is CASSSQRGGRETQYF.

This clonotype showed up many times. The chain links TRBV5-1 to TRBJ1-5; D is ambiguous. This CDR3 contains 13 residues. The germline V gene encodes CDR1 SGHRS and CDR2 YFSETQ. V lost 0 bases and J 6 bases, leaving 7 bases between the germline ends. The CDR3, as DNA: TGCGCCAGCAGCTTGGCGGGGTCTCAGCCCCAGCATTTT. This gives the protein CASSLAGSQPQHF.

This rearrangement joins TRBV29-1 to TRBJ2-7; D remains ambiguous. Germline values: CDR1 SQVTM, CDR2 ANQGSEA. This CDR3 comprises 12 residues. V lost 6 bases and J 1 base, leaving 10 bases between the germline ends. The CDR3 DNA is TGCAGCGTCGAGGTCCAGTCCTACGAGCAGTACTTC. Protein product: CSVEVQSYEQYF.

This clonotype was counted a few times. The V call is TRBV20-1, the J call TRBJ2-2; unclear D gene. Germline CDR1 is DFQATT and CDR2 is SNEGSKA (reference sequence). The CDR3 is 12 residues long. V was cut by 6 bases and J by 6 bases, with 11 bases left in between. The CDR3 reads CSAEGWSGELFF. The CDR3 DNA reads TGCAGTGCCGAAGGGTGGTCCGGGGAGCTGTTTTTT.

The sample holds many counts of this clonotype. The chain couples TRBV7-8 to TRBJ1-1, with D hard to call. Between the trimmed V and J ends, which lost 8 bases and 5 bases, there was a span of 18 bases. This CDR3 region has 14 residues. The germline V gene encodes CDR1 SGHVS and CDR2 FQNEAQ. The CDR3 spells CASGRRLEGTEAFF. CDR3 nucleotide sequence: TGTGCCAGCGGGCGACGACTAGAGGGTACTGAAGCTTTCTTT.

Worth noting for this clonotype: The junction shows a germline mismatch at one end, possibly a read error. This chain links TRBV27 with TRBJ2-1; no definite D call. Germline values: CDR1 MNHEY, CDR2 SMNVEV (reference sequence). This CDR3 has 15 amino acids. The CDR3 nucleotides are TGTGTCAGCAGTCGGCGCCCCGGGCCAGACAATGAGCAGTTCTTC. It is translated as CVSSRRPGPDNEQFF.

This clonotype occurred once. V usage is TRBV5-1 and J usage is TRBJ1-2, with D uncertain. From germline, CDR1 is SGHRS and CDR2 YFSETQ. This CDR3 is 13 amino acids long. Trimming left V 7 bases short and J 4 bases short, with 14 bases between. DNA for the CDR3: TGCGCCAGCTCCCCGGGCGGCCTCTATGGCTACACCTTC. Translated, it gives CASSPGGLYGYTF.

The V and J genes are TRBV7-3 and TRBJ1-1, with TRBD1 as a possible D gene (5 bases). The CDR3 runs to 14 residues. Germline V gene sequence: CDR1 SGHTA, CDR2 FQGTGA. V lost 3 bases and J lost 1, with 9 bases in between. The CDR3 bases are TGTGCCAGCAGCTTGGATAGGGGGAACACTGAAGCTTTCTTT. This gives the protein CASSLDRGNTEAFF.

This clonotype has a count of ten or more. This rearrangement joins TRBV28 to TRBJ2-7, with TRBD1 as a possible D gene (5 bases). Germline V gene lookup returns CDR1 MDHEN and CDR2 SYDVKM. Trimming took off 6 bases at V and 5 bases at J, with 8 bases between the two ends. CDR3 length: 11 amino acids. In nucleotides, the CDR3 is TGTGCCAGCAGAAGGGGCCACGAGCAGTACTTC. It codes for CASRRGHEQYF.

This clonotype has only a few counts. This chain joins TRBV7-8 and TRBJ1-1, with D unresolved. Trimming left V 2 bases short and J 4 bases short, with 14 bases between. The CDR3 runs 15 residues. The germline V gene encodes CDR1 SGHVS and CDR2 FQNEAQ. The CDR3 region is CASSLRIREITEAFF. The CDR3 bases are TGTGCCAGCAGCTTACGGATTAGGGAGATCACTGAAGCTTTCTTT.

V is TRBV20-1 and J is TRBJ2-1, with TRBD2 as a possible D gene (7 bases). Germline V gives CDR1 DFQATT, CDR2 SNEGSKA (reference sequence). Trimming cost V 5 bases and J 6 bases, with 20 bases left between them. This CDR3 contains 15 residues. CDR3 residues: CSALTGTKTSNEQFF. CDR3 DNA: TGCAGTGCTTTAACAGGGACTAAAACAAGCAATGAGCAGTTCTTC.

The chain recombines TRBV7-8 with TRBJ1-6; 7 nucleotides align to TRBD1. The CDR3 contains 17 residues. Germline trimming cut 5 bases from V and 5 bases from J; bases unmatched to any gene: 12. Looked up from germline, CDR1 is SGHVS and CDR2 is FQNEAQ. In nucleotides, the CDR3 is TGTGCCAGCAGCGTACAGGGGCCCTCCCATAATAATTCACCCCTCCACTTT. Amino acid sequence: CASSVQGPSHNNSPLHF. Together with reference TRBV7-8 and TRBJ1-6, the CDR3 gives the full variable domain: GAGVSQSPRYKVAKRGQDVALRCDPISGHVSLFWYQQALGQGPEFLTYFQNEAQLDKSGLPSDRFFAERPEGSVSTLKIQRTQQEDSAVYLCASSVQGPSHNNSPLHFGNGTRLTVT.

CDR3 protein: CSARDLASGKKYF. The CDR3 coding sequence is TGCAGTGCTAGAGATCTCGCTAGCGGTAAGAAGTATTTT. This chain connects TRBV20-1 to TRBJ2-3, with 7 bases aligning to TRBD2. The CDR3 extends over 13 amino acids. The germline CDR1 and CDR2 sequences are DFQATT and SNEGSKA (reference sequence). The V segment lost 0 bases and the J segment 13 bases; nucleotides outside the gene matches: 10.

This clonotype has a count of ten or more. The gene calls are TRBV7-8 and TRBJ1-1, with D tentatively TRBD1 (6 bases). The germline V gene encodes CDR1 SGHVS and CDR2 FQNEAQ. The CDR3 extends over 15 amino acids. The germline V and J ends were trimmed by 2 bases and 4 bases, with 14 bases remaining between them. CDR3 coding DNA: TGTGCCAGCAGCTTATCGTCCCGAGGGGGCACTGAAGCTTTCTTT. This encodes CASSLSSRGGTEAFF.

The chain combines TRBV6-1 with TRBJ2-3; 10 nucleotides match TRBD1. There are 14 residues in the CDR3. Trimming at V came to 7 bases and at J to 4 bases, leaving 5 bases not matched to a gene. Germline CDR1 MNHNS, CDR2 SASEGT. The CDR3 nucleotides read TGTGCCAGCATTGGGACAGGGGACGCAGATACGCAGTATTTT. This translates into CASIGTGDADTQYF.

This clonotype was counted between two and nine times. The rearrangement uses TRBV28 and TRBJ2-1, with D perhaps matching TRBD2 (7 bases). Germline CDR1 is MDHEN and CDR2 is SYDVKM. Trimming took 11 bases from V and 8 from J, leaving 13 bases between them. The CDR3 runs 11 residues. CDR3 residues: CAYREGDEQFF. As DNA, the CDR3 is TGTGCCTACAGGGAGGGGGATGAGCAGTTCTTC.

As regards this clonotype: Possible read error: a much larger clone is one base away. Because the CDR3 is missing its conserved closing phenylalanine or tryptophan, this is likely a read error. This chain connects TRBV4-1 to TRBJ2-6; no definite D call. CDR3 length: 16 residues. V was shortened by 4 bases and J by 2 bases, with 12 bases between the two germline ends. Germline V lookup: CDR1 MGHRA, CDR2 YSYEKL. The CDR3 spells CASSPHMDPGANVLTS. The DNA of the CDR3 is TGCGCCAGCAGCCCCCATATGGATCCTGGGGCCAACGTCCTGACTTCC.

The sample holds a few counts of this clonotype. The chain combines TRBV2 with TRBJ2-5, with TRBD2 matching 8 bases. The CDR3 length is 15 residues. Germline-derived CDR1 and CDR2 are SNHLY and FYNNEI. Trimming took 4 bases from V and 1 from J; bases not matched to a gene: 5. This CDR3 is CASSGDAGGQETQYF. DNA for the CDR3: TGTGCCAGCAGTGGGGATGCGGGAGGCCAAGAGACCCAGTACTTC.

A few counts support this clonotype. V gene TRBV27 combines with J gene TRBJ1-1; D remains ambiguous. This CDR3 has 14 residues. The germline V gene encodes CDR1 MNHEY and CDR2 SMNVEV (reference sequence). The V end was cut by 9 bases, the J end by 0 bases, with 14 bases between. CDR3: CASLNTGMNTEAFF. The CDR3 DNA sequence: TGTGCCAGTTTGAATACTGGGATGAACACTGAAGCTTTCTTT.

This clonotype occurred a few times. The chain is built from TRBV28 and TRBJ2-3; D gene uncertain. In germline, CDR1 is MDHEN, CDR2 SYDVKM. The V end was cut by 8 bases, the J end by 1 base, with 7 bases between. The CDR3 covers 12 residues. The CDR3 protein is CASSHGTDTQYF. In DNA, the CDR3 is TGTGCCAGCTCCCACGGCACAGATACGCAGTATTTT.

The chain carries TRBV12-3 or TRBV12-4 and TRBJ2-3; D unclear. V lost 2 bases and J lost 5, with 5 bases in between. This CDR3 is built from 12 residues. The CDR3 DNA follows: TGTGCCAGCAGTTTAAATGAAGATACGCAGTATTTT. It yields the protein CASSLNEDTQYF.

This clonotype occurred many times. The V gene is TRBV28, the J gene TRBJ2-7; D ambiguous. V was cut by 4 bases and J by 12 bases, with 16 bases left in between. The length of the CDR3 is 12 residues. Germline loops: CDR1 MDHEN, CDR2 SYDVKM. This CDR3 is CASSSQYRVWYF. For the CDR3, the DNA is TGTGCCAGCAGTTCCCAATACCGCGTATGGTACTTC.

The chain has TRBV7-3 and TRBJ2-2, with D perhaps TRBD1 (6 bases). Deletions cut 3 bases from V and 4 bases from J, with 12 bases between. Germline V gene sequence: CDR1 SGHTA, CDR2 FQGTGA. This CDR3 comprises 15 residues. CDR3 DNA sequence: TGTGCCAGCAGCTTTTACCTAGGGGGCACCGGGGAGCTGTTTTTT. Its protein is CASSFYLGGTGELFF.

Ten or more counts support this clonotype. The chain combines TRBV15 with TRBJ2-7, with D perhaps being TRBD1 or TRBD2 (5 bases each). Germline assignment: CDR1 LNHNV and CDR2 YYDKDF (reference sequence). The ends were cut back, 6 bases at V and 2 bases at J, with 11 bases in the middle. This CDR3 spans 13 amino acids. The CDR3 protein is CATRRDGTYEQYF. The DNA of the CDR3 is TGTGCCACCAGAAGGGACGGTACCTACGAGCAGTACTTC.

To note about this clonotype: The CDR3 does not close with the conserved phenylalanine or tryptophan, likely indicating a read error. Here the CDR3 reads CSVEEAQGGEKLFS. DNA of the CDR3: TGCAGCGTTGAAGAGGCACAGGGCGGTGAAAAACTGTTTTCT. The chain couples TRBV29-1 to TRBJ1-4, with D possibly TRBD1 on 6 matching bases. V lost 0 bases, J lost 7 bases, and 12 bases lay in between. Germline V CDR1 and CDR2: SQVTM, ANQGSEA. The CDR3 consists of 14 residues.

The rearrangement joins TRBV4-3 to TRBJ2-6; D is possibly TRBD1 or TRBD2 (5 bases each). The germline V and J ends were trimmed by 4 bases and 2 bases, with 9 bases remaining between them. Germline loops: CDR1 LGHNA, CDR2 YSLEER. The CDR3 covers 15 residues. The CDR3 is CASSPVGAGANVLTF. CDR3 DNA sequence: TGCGCCAGCAGCCCGGTGGGGGCTGGGGCCAACGTCCTGACTTTC.

The CDR3 protein is CAISESAANSPLHF. CDR3 in DNA: TGTGCCATCAGTGAGTCAGCTGCTAATTCACCCCTCCACTTT. The V gene is TRBV10-3, the J gene TRBJ1-6, with D unresolved. Germline CDR1 and CDR2: ENHRY and SYGVKD. This CDR3 is 14 amino acids long. V lost 0 bases to trimming and J lost 6 bases, with 6 bases between them.

The sample holds a few counts of this clonotype. V usage is TRBV29-1 and J usage is TRBJ1-2; 11 nucleotides agree with TRBD1. Germline CDR1 is SQVTM and CDR2 is ANQGSEA. The CDR3 is 10 residues long. Trimming cost V 6 bases and J 13 bases; bases outside gene matches: 4. This chain's CDR3 is CSVGQGGRTF. The CDR3 DNA reads TGCAGCGTGGGACAGGGGGGACGCACCTTC.

The V and J genes are TRBV30 and TRBJ2-2; perhaps TRBD2 as D (7 bases). V was pared by 5 bases and J by 0 bases, with 10 bases between. The germline gives CDR1 GTSNPN, CDR2 SVGIG (reference sequence). The CDR3 is 14 residues long. The CDR3: CAWGGGPNTGELFF. For the CDR3, the DNA is TGTGCCTGGGGCGGGGGCCCGAACACCGGGGAGCTGTTTTTT.